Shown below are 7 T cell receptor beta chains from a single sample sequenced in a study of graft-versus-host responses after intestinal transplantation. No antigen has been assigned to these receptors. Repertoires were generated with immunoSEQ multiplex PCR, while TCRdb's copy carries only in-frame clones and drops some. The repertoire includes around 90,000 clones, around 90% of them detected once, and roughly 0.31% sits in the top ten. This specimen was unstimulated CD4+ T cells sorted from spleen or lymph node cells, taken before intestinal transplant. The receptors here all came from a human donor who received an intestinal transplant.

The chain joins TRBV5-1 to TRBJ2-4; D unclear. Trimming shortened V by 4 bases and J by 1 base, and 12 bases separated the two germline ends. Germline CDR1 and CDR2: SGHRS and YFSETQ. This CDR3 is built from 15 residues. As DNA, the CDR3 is TGCGCCAGCAGCCCAGGTCCCGAGGCCAAAAACATTCAGTACTTC. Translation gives CASSPGPEAKNIQYF.

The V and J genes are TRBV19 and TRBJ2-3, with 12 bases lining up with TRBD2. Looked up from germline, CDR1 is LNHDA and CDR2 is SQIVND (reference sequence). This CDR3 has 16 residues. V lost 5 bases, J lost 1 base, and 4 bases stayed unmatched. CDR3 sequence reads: CASSPRLAGGTDTQYF. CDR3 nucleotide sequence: TGTGCCAGTAGTCCCCGACTAGCGGGAGGCACAGATACGCAGTATTTT.

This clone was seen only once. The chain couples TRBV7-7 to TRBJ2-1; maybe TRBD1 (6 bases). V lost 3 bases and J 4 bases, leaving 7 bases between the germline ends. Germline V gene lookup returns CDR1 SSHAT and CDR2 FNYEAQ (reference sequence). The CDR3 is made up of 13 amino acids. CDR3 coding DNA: TGTGCCAGCAGCTTGACAGGTTACAATGAGCAGTTCTTC. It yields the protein CASSLTGYNEQFF.

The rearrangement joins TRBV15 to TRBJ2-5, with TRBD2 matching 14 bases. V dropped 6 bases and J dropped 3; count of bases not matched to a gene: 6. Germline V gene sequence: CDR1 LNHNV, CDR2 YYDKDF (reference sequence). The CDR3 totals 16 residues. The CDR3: CATRTSGRALEETQYF. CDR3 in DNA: TGTGCCACCAGGACTAGCGGGAGGGCCTTAGAAGAGACCCAGTACTTC.

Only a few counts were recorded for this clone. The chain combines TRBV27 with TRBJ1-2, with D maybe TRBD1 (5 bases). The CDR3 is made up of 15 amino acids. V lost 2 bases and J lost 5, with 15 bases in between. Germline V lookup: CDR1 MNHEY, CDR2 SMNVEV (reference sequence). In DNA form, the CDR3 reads TGTGCCAGCAGTTTAAGTTGGGGGGGGAGGTATGGCTACACCTTC. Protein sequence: CASSLSWGGRYGYTF.

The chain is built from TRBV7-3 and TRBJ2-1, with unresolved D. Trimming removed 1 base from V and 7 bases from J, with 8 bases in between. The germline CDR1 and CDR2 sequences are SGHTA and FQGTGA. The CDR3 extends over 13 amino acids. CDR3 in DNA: TGTGCCAGCAGCTTAAGTTCCCTTAATGAGCAGTTCTTC. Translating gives CASSLSSLNEQFF. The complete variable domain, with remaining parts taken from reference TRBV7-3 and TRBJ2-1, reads GAGVSQTPSNKVTEKGKYVELRCDPISGHTALYWYRQSLGQGPEFLIYFQGTGAADDSGLPNDRFFAVRPEGSVSTLKIQRTERGDSAVYLCASSLSSLNEQFFGPGTRLTVL.

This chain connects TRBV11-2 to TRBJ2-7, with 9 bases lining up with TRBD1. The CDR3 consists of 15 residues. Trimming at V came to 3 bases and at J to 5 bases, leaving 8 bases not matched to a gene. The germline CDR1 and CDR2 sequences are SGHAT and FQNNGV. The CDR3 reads CASSFGQGLVDEQYF. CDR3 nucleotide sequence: TGTGCCAGCAGCTTTGGACAGGGGCTCGTGGACGAGCAGTACTTC.